A single sample gave rise to the 23 T cell receptor beta chains below, sequenced in a study of shared clonotypes between healthy human individuals. Measured with immunoSEQ multiplex PCR; TCRdb has only the in-frame clones, and not every one. The sample lists over 1.4 million clones, roughly 96% seen once, with roughly 1.2% in the top ten. The sequencing input was naive CD4+ T cells sorted from blood. Subset reported: CD45RA+ positively selected. The receptors come from a man aged 25-40 years in good health.

This clone appeared once. This sequence joins TRBV5-6 and TRBJ2-7; no reliable D call. Deletions cut 2 bases from V and 0 bases from J, with 9 bases between. Germline V lookup: CDR1 SGHDT, CDR2 YYEEEE. CDR3 length equals 14 residues. In DNA, the CDR3 is TGTGCCAGCAGCTTTGACGGTATCTCCTACGAGCAGTACTTC. This encodes CASSFDGISYEQYF.

The CDR3 DNA reads as TGCGCCAGCGCCCTCGACCCAGGGGAAACCGGGGAGCTGTTTTTT. This sequence encodes CASALDPGETGELFF. V usage is TRBV5-1 and J usage is TRBJ2-2, with a tentative D call TRBD1 (6 bases). The CDR3 has 15 amino acids. The V gene lost 7 bases and the J gene lost 5 bases, with 18 bases spanning the gap. Germline V gene data show CDR1 as SGHRS and CDR2 as YFSETQ.

This chain links TRBV9 with TRBJ2-3; maybe TRBD2 (6 bases). Germline CDR1 SGDLS, CDR2 YYNGEE. V was cut by 0 bases and J by 3 bases, with 11 bases left in between. This CDR3 is built from 15 residues. CDR3 protein: CASSVAYGRTDTQYF. The CDR3 coding sequence is TGTGCCAGCAGCGTAGCTTACGGGAGAACAGATACGCAGTATTTT. Looking up the rest from reference TRBV9 and TRBJ2-3 gives the full variable domain: DSGVTQTPKHLITATGQRVTLRCSPRSGDLSVYWYQQSLDQGLQFLIQYYNGEERAKGNILERFSAQQFPDLHSELNLSSLELGDSALYFCASSVAYGRTDTQYFGPGTRLTVL.

The gene calls are TRBV15 and TRBJ2-7; 9 nucleotides match TRBD1. The CDR3 spans 15 residues. V lost 1 base to trimming and J lost 7 bases; unmatched junction nucleotides: 8. The germline CDR1 and CDR2 sequences are LNHNV and YYDKDF (reference sequence). CDR3 residues: CATSRGTGAPWEQYF. CDR3 nucleotide sequence: TGTGCCACCAGCAGAGGGACAGGGGCTCCCTGGGAGCAGTACTTC.

The chain combines TRBV2 with TRBJ2-7, with D uncertain. Germline V gene sequence: CDR1 SNHLY, CDR2 FYNNEI. This CDR3 is built from 14 residues. V was cut by 3 bases and J by 2 bases, with 11 bases left in between. The chain's CDR3 is CASSDASIAYEQYF. DNA of the CDR3: TGTGCCAGCAGTGATGCGTCCATAGCCTACGAGCAGTACTTC.

V usage is TRBV6-6 and J usage is TRBJ2-1; 8 nucleotides agree with TRBD2. Germline V lookup: CDR1 MNHNY, CDR2 SVGAGI (reference sequence). Germline trimming cut 5 bases from V and 7 bases from J; bases unmatched to any gene: 13. CDR3 length: 16 residues. The CDR3 spells CASSRPGGSGMNEQFF. CDR3 DNA: TGTGCCAGCAGTCGGCCGGGGGGGAGCGGCATGAATGAGCAGTTCTTC.

V and J are TRBV18 and TRBJ2-7, with 8 positions matching TRBD2. The CDR3 loop spans 14 amino acids. Germline values: CDR1 KGHSH, CDR2 LQKENI. V was clipped by 0 bases and J by 4 bases; unmatched bases: 2. In DNA form, the CDR3 reads TGTGCCAGCTCACCACCGGGACTAGTTTACGAGCAGTACTTC. Residues: CASSPPGLVYEQYF.

Points on this clone: The sample holds other DNA sequences that translate to the same CDR3. The gene calls are TRBV5-4 and TRBJ2-1; 9 nucleotides match TRBD1. Germline V gene sequence: CDR1 SGHNT, CDR2 YYREEE (reference sequence). The V and J ends lost 4 bases and 2 bases, in that order; junction bases with no gene match: 1. This CDR3 spans 14 amino acids. CDR3 nucleotides: TGTGCCAGCAGCCGGGACAGGGCCTACAATGAGCAGTTCTTC. Its protein is CASSRDRAYNEQFF. Full variable domain (missing parts from reference TRBV5-4 and TRBJ2-1): ETGVTQSPTHLIKTRGQQVTLRCSSQSGHNTVSWYQQALGQGPQFIFQYYREEENGRGNFPPRFSGLQFPNYSSELNVNALELDDSALYLCASSRDRAYNEQFFGPGTRLTVL.

The chain carries TRBV19 and TRBJ2-1; 8 nucleotides match TRBD1. This CDR3 comprises 16 residues. Germline CDR1 is LNHDA and CDR2 is SQIVND (reference sequence). The J segment lost 5 bases and the V segment lost 2 bases, leaving 8 bases of the junction unmatched. CDR3 coding DNA: TGTGCCAGTAGTATATGGGAAGGACAGGGTCACAATGAGCAGTTCTTC. Residues: CASSIWEGQGHNEQFF.

The gene calls are TRBV5-8 and TRBJ2-2, with no clear D. V was clipped by 0 bases and J by 5 bases, with 11 bases between them. CDR3 length: 15 residues. Germline V CDR1 and CDR2: SGHTS, YDEGEE. The CDR3 sequence: CASSLGQAWTGELFF. The CDR3 DNA reads TGTGCCAGCAGCTTGGGGCAGGCCTGGACCGGGGAGCTGTTTTTT.

This chain joins TRBV27 and TRBJ1-2; 7 nucleotides align to TRBD1. V gave up 5 bases and J gave up 3 bases; unmatched junction bases: 9. Germline CDR1 MNHEY, CDR2 SMNVEV (reference sequence). The CDR3 contains 15 residues. CDR3: CASSPRDSHYYGYTF. The DNA for the CDR3 is TGTGCCAGCAGTCCCCGGGACAGCCATTACTATGGCTACACCTTC.

The rearrangement joins TRBV4-3 to TRBJ2-2; D is unclear. Trimming stripped 4 bases from V and 5 bases from J, with 14 bases between. Germline loops: CDR1 LGHNA, CDR2 YSLEER. The CDR3 runs 15 residues. The CDR3 spells CASSPRAVGTGELFF. In DNA form, the CDR3 reads TGCGCCAGCAGCCCCCGAGCTGTGGGTACCGGGGAGCTGTTTTTT.

The rearrangement uses TRBV4-3 and TRBJ2-3; D gene unclear. Germline V gene data show CDR1 as LGHNA and CDR2 as YSLEER. This CDR3 contains 16 residues. Deletions cut 1 base from V and 4 bases from J, with 15 bases between. DNA for the CDR3: TGCGCCAGCAGCCAAGCTGGGGTGGGGTTCTCAGATACGCAGTATTTT. Amino acid sequence: CASSQAGVGFSDTQYF.

The CDR3 reads CASSVRQTSGNTIYF. The CDR3 DNA is TGTGCCAGCAGTGTGAGACAGACCTCTGGAAACACCATATATTTT. The chain has TRBV2 and TRBJ1-3; TRBD1 is a possible D gene (5 bases). CDR3 length: 15 amino acids. V was cut by 4 bases and J by 0 bases, with 10 bases left in between. Germline CDR1 is SNHLY and CDR2 is FYNNEI.

CDR3 sequence: CASSLASRGPGYTF. The CDR3 DNA follows: TGTGCCAGCAGCTTGGCCTCAAGGGGGCCTGGCTACACCTTC. The genes are TRBV5-6 and TRBJ1-2; 7 bases line up with TRBD1. CDR3 length: 14 residues. Looked up from germline, CDR1 is SGHDT and CDR2 is YYEEEE. V shed 0 bases and J 7 bases; nucleotides not matched to a gene: 6.

The chain links TRBV7-9 to TRBJ1-2; 10 bases are a match to TRBD1. The germline V gene has CDR1 SEHNR and CDR2 FQNEAQ (reference sequence). V trimming: 6 bases; J trimming: 5 bases; junction bases outside the gene matches: 6. CDR3 size: 14 residues. The chain's CDR3 is CASSQDRGRYGYTF. The CDR3 DNA reads as TGTGCCAGCAGTCAAGACAGGGGGCGTTATGGCTACACCTTC. Variable domain in full (rest from reference TRBV7-9 and TRBJ1-2): DTGVSQNPRHKITKRGQNVTFRCDPISEHNRLYWYRQTLGQGPEFLTYFQNEAQLEKSRLLSDRFSAERPKGSFSTLEIQRTEQGDSAMYLCASSQDRGRYGYTFGSGTRLTVV.

This clone was seen once. The chain combines TRBV30 with TRBJ2-7; 7 bases align to TRBD1. This CDR3 spans 14 amino acids. CDR1 and CDR2 (germline): GTSNPN, SVGIG (reference sequence). The V segment lost 4 bases and the J segment 4 bases; nucleotides outside the gene matches: 10. CDR3 loop: CAWTFGTVRYEQYF. The DNA for the CDR3 is TGTGCCTGGACGTTCGGGACAGTGAGGTACGAGCAGTACTTC. Full variable domain (rest looked up from reference TRBV30 and TRBJ2-7): SQTIHQWPATLVQPVGSPLSLECTVEGTSNPNLYWYRQAAGRGLQLLFYSVGIGQISSEVPQNLSASRPQDRQFILSSKKLLLSDSGFYLCAWTFGTVRYEQYFGPGTRLTVT.

This clone was seen only once. An end of the junction does not agree with germline; a read error may underlie this. The chain uses TRBV6-1 and TRBJ2-7; D is possibly TRBD1 or TRBD2 (5 bases each). CDR3 length equals 11 residues. CDR1 and CDR2 (germline): MNHNS, SASEGT. The CDR3 DNA sequence: TGTGCCAGCAGTGAAGCCGGGGCCCTTCTCTTC. Protein product: CASSEAGALLF.

This chain connects TRBV5-1 to TRBJ2-7; tentatively, D is TRBD2 (5 bases). The V and J ends lost 4 bases and 2 bases respectively, with 13 bases between them. The CDR3 extends over 14 amino acids. Germline assignment: CDR1 SGHRS and CDR2 YFSETQ. This chain's CDR3 is CASSLADATYEQYF. The CDR3 DNA follows: TGCGCCAGCAGCCTAGCCGACGCGACCTACGAGCAGTACTTC.

V is TRBV5-1 and J is TRBJ2-1, with 10 positions matching TRBD2. The CDR3 loop spans 15 amino acids. The germline V gene encodes CDR1 SGHRS and CDR2 YFSETQ. V lost 3 bases to trimming and J lost 6 bases; unmatched junction nucleotides: 6. For the CDR3, the DNA is TGCGCCAGCAGCTCTCAAGCGGGAGGGGTCAATGAGCAGTTCTTC. Translating it yields CASSSQAGGVNEQFF.

J is TRBJ1-4 and V is TRBV18, with 7 bases identical to TRBD1. This CDR3 has 14 amino acids. V gave up 4 bases and J gave up 3 bases; unmatched junction bases: 2. Germline lookup yields CDR1 KGHSH and CDR2 LQKENI. The DNA for the CDR3 is TGTGCCAGCTCACTGGGACAGCCTAATGAAAAACTGTTTTTT. Amino acid sequence: CASSLGQPNEKLFF.

The gene calls are TRBV4-1 and TRBJ2-6; possible D gene TRBD2, 5 bases. The CDR3 extends over 17 amino acids. Between the trimmed V and J ends, which lost 4 bases and 2 bases, there was a span of 15 bases. From germline, CDR1 is MGHRA and CDR2 YSYEKL. The CDR3 loop reads CASSLLPVSAGANVLTF. The CDR3 region has the DNA TGCGCCAGCAGCCTCCTACCGGTTAGCGCTGGGGCCAACGTCCTGACTTTC.

The chain is built from TRBV7-2 and TRBJ1-3, with D possibly matching TRBD1 (5 bases). The V gene lost 0 bases and the J gene lost 2 bases, with 8 bases spanning the gap. The CDR3 has 15 amino acids. CDR1 is SGHTA and CDR2 is FQGNSA in the germline V gene. In DNA form, the CDR3 reads TGTGCCAGCAGCTTAGCGCAGGGACCTGGAAACACCATATATTTT. Protein product: CASSLAQGPGNTIYF.